This TCR beta chain was captured in a study of blood T cell repertoires in COVID-19. Background on the study: Acute and convalescent COVID-19 samples came from the United States, Italy and Spain. Sources were T cells, B-cell-depleted T cells, or PBMCs; the material itself was cDNA or gDNA.

The CDR3 runs 13 residues. The V gene end was trimmed by 5 bases and the J gene end by 6 bases; junction bases not matched to a gene: 9. Germline V gene sequence: CDR1 SQVTM, CDR2 ANQGSEA. Original handling: Quantification of nucleated cells was approximated via reference gene primer amplification. TCRdb keeps only in-frame clones here, not all; method: immunoSEQ multiplex PCR. That table gives V, J and clone size, and the DNA gave D and trimming. The data contain some 69,000 clones, 89% of them seen just once; the ten biggest clones take up 4.5% to 5%. The sequence came from a woman aged 50 to 65 with active COVID-19. The gene calls are TRBV29-1 and TRBJ2-7, with TRBD1 matching 8 bases. The sequenced sample was peripheral blood. Here the CDR3 reads CSVRSSTGGEQYF. CDR3 bases: TGCAGCGTTCGAAGTTCTACAGGGGGCGAGCAGTACTTC.